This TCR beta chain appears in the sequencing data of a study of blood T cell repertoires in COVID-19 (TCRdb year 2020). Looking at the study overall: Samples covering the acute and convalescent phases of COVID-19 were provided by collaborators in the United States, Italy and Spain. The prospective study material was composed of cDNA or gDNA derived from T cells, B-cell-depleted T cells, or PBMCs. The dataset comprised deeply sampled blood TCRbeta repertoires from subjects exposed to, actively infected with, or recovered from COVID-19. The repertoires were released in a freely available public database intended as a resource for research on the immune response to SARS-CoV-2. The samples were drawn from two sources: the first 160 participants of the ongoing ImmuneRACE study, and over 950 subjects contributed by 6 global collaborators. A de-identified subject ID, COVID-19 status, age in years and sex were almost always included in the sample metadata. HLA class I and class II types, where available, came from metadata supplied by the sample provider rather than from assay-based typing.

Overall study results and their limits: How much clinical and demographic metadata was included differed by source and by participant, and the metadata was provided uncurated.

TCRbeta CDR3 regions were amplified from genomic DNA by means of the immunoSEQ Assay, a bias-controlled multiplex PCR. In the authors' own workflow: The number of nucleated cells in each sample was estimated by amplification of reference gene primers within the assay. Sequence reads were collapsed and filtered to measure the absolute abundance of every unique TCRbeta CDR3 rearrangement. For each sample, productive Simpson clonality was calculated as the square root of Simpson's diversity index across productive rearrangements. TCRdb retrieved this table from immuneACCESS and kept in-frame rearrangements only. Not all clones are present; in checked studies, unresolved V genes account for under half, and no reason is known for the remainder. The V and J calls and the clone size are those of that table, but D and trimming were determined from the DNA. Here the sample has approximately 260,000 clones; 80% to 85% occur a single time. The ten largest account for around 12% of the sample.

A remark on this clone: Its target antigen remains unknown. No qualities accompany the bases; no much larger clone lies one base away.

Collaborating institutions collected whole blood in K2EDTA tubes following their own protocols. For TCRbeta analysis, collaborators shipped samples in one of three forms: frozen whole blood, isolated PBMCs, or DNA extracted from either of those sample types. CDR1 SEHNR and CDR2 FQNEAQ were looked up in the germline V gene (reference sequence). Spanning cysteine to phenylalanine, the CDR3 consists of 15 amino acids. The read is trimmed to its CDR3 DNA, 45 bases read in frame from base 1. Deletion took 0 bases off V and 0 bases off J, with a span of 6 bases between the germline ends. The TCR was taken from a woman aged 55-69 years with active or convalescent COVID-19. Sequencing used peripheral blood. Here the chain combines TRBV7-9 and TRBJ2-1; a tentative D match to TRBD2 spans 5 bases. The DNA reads TGTGCCAGCAGCTTAGCGGGGAGCTCCTACAATGAGCAGTTCTTC. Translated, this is CASSLAGSSYNEQFF.